The clone carrying this TCR beta chain turned up a few times. Its target is not known. Reverse transcription of all isolated RNA meant that expressed TCRB transcripts were sequenced. Profiling relied on immunoSEQ multiplex PCR, and the TCRdb table lists in-frame clones only, not all of them. In the table there are under 250,000 clones, about a tenth of which are singletons. The data derive from a study of beta chain features in type 1 diabetes. Overall study findings and caveats: There was a possibility that cDNA sequencing over-represented cells with high TCR expression.

V lost 6 bases, J lost 0 bases, and 8 bases lay in between. Germline V gene data show CDR1 as GTSNPN and CDR2 as SVGIG (reference sequence). There are 13 residues in the CDR3. The chain couples TRBV30 to TRBJ2-2; no clear D. The sequenced sample consisted of central memory CD4+ T cells from blood. The sequence was obtained from a young man in good health. The CDR3 spells CACSSSNTGELFF. The CDR3 DNA reads TGTGCCTGTTCCAGCTCGAACACCGGGGAGCTGTTTTTT.